A single T cell receptor beta chain is shown here with its context. The source of the sample is a study of blood T cell repertoires in COVID-19. Study at large: Acute and convalescent COVID-19 samples came from the United States, Italy and Spain. PBMCs, B-cell-depleted T cells, or T cells provided the cDNA or gDNA that made up the material.

V lost 1 base to trimming and J lost 0 bases, with 7 bases between them. Germline V gene lookup returns CDR1 SEHNR and CDR2 FQNEAQ (reference sequence). This CDR3 is 14 amino acids long. Authors' data handling: Scientists estimated how many nucleated cells there were by amplifying reference gene primers. TCRdb's table, derived via immunoSEQ multiplex PCR, lists solely in-frame clones and lacks some. For V, J and clone size, that table is used; D and trimming come from the DNA. Here the sample spans about 200,000 clones, around 81% being singletons. The sequence derives from a human donor in a cohort sampled during active COVID-19. The genes are TRBV7-9 and TRBJ2-7, with D perhaps TRBD2 (6 bases). Sequencing input: peripheral blood. The CDR3 nucleotides read TGTGCCAGCAGCTTAGTGCGGGGCTCCTACGAGCAGTACTTC. This codes for CASSLVRGSYEQYF.